The sequence of this T cell receptor beta chain was determined in a study of T cells after yellow fever vaccination (dated by TCRdb to between 2018 and 2021). For the study in its entirety: The SMART-Seq v4 Ultra Low Input RNA kit was used to prepare libraries from fractions with low cell numbers. To follow T-cell clones before and after primary and booster YFV17D yellow fever vaccination, bulk TCR alpha and beta repertoires were sequenced over time. Two healthy male donors, one aged 18 to 30 and one aged 30 to 40 years, made up the cohort. Blood samples were taken at several timepoints before and after primary and secondary immunization, and bulk PBMC replicates and cell subsets were isolated. General conclusions and limits of the study: Most clones expanded after primary vaccination were re-detected after the booster (96% of CD4 and around 88% of CD8), suggesting broad memory maintenance. Compared with the primary T-cell response, the secondary T-cell response was weaker but faster, peaking on day 5 rather than day 15. Because abundant contaminating clonotypes from the bulk population could be contained in FACS-sorted repertoires, computational filtering was required. Only two donors were included in the study, so the extent to which the findings can be generalized is limited. A small fraction of clonotypes appeared in both the CD4 and CD8 compartments, likely as a result of convergent recombination.

The intended sense of this specimen's treatment or condition label: live attenuated yellow fever vaccine strain. PBMCs were isolated from peripheral blood using a standard Ficoll-Paque protocol. Epitope-specific CD8 T cells were sorted using a dextramer loaded with the yellow fever NS4B epitope peptide, with anti-CD3 and anti-CD8 staining. RNA was extracted with TriZol from bulk PBMCs, CD4 and CD8 fractions, and dextramer-positive and dextramer-negative fractions. The germline V gene supplies CDR1 MGHRA and CDR2 YSYEKL. The CDR3 goes from the cysteine to the phenylalanine over 15 residues. The retained sequence is limited to the CDR3, 45 bases, with the frame set at the first base. V trim: 2 bases; J trim: 7 bases; unmatched bases: 6. The sample holds a few counts of this clonotype. No per-base quality is available; no much larger clone lies one base away. Synthesis of TCR cDNA relied on 5'RACE template switching, a step that introduced a universal primer site along with unique molecular identifiers. cDNA synthesis was primed from both the TCR alpha and TCR beta constant segments. Library amplification used two PCR steps, and the second PCR step added sample barcodes and sequencing adapters. Sequencing of the libraries was done on either Illumina HiSeq 2500 (2x100 bp) or NovaSeq (2x150 bp). On the authors' methods: Reads were demultiplexed and collapsed into UMI consensus sequences with MIGEC, and V(D)J alignment was performed with MiXCR. Clonotypes responding to the vaccine were identified with edgeR on replicate PBMC samples, with the criteria of FDR below 0.01 and a log2 fold change above 5 up to day 15. CD4 or CD8 identity was assigned to each bulk clonotype according to whether the clonotype was present at higher abundance in the sequenced CD4 repertoire or the sequenced CD8 repertoire. NS4B-specific clonotypes were defined as those at least 10-fold enriched in dextramer-positive over dextramer-negative fractions; CD4-biased clonotypes were excluded. TCRdb ran its own pipeline on the public reads, namely fastp trimming at Q25 and MiXCR clone calling, and kept in-frame beta chains. Each CDR3 protein appears once, grouped with its most common genes and DNA. TCRdb's processing, not the authors' own work, is the source of the V and J calls. The sample table shows about 85,000 distinct CDR3 sequences, and roughly 13% are seen once. The leading ten clones occupy about 22% of the sample.

This sample comprised CD8+ T cells not binding an NS4B(214-222) dextramer, sorted from PBMCs, obtained approximately 20 days after the first yellow fever vaccination. The sample's cell subset or site label is to be understood as: NS4B epitope dextramer-negative CD8 T cells. The source is a young man who received the YFV17D yellow fever vaccine. Rearrangement joined TRBV4-1 to TRBJ1-5; a stretch of 9 junction bases matches TRBD1. Here is the DNA: TGCGCCAGCAGCCAAATCGGACAGGGGCGACAGCCCCAGCATTTT. It is translated as CASSQIGQGRQPQHF.